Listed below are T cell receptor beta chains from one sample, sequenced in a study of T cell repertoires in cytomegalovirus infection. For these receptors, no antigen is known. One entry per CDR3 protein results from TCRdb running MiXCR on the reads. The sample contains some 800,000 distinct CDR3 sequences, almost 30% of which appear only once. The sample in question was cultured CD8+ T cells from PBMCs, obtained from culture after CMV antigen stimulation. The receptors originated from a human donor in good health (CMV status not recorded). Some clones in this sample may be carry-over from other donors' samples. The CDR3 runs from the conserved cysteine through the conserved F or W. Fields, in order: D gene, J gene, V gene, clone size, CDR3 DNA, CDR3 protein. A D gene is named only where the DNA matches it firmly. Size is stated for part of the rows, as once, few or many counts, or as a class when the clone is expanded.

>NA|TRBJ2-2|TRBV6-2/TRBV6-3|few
TGTGCCAGCAGTCACGGGGACTGGAAGAACACCGGGGAGCTGTTTTTT
CASSHGDWKNTGELFF
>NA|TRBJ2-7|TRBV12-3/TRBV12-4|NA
TGTGCCAGCAGTCCCAAGCCCGTCTACGAGCAGTACTTC
CASSPKPVYEQYF
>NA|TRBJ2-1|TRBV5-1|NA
TGCGCCAGCAGCCTCAGGGGACCGGGCTACAATGAGCAGTTCTTC
CASSLRGPGYNEQFF
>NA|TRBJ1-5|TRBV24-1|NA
TGTGCCACCAGTGAGGCGGTTAGCAATCAGCCCCAGCATTTT
CATSEAVSNQPQHF
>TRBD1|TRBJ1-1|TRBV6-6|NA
TGTGCCAGCAGTTACTCGAGAGAGGTGACAGGGGGTGAAGCTTTCTTT
CASSYSREVTGGEAFF
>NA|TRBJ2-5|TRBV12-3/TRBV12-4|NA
NA
CASSFGNGFLQETQYF
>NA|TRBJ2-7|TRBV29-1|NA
TGCAGCGTTGAAGATTGGGGGTCCCTTACCTACCCTGACTACGAGCAGTACTTC
CSVEDWGSLTYPDYEQYF
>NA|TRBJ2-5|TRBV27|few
TGTGCCATCGAACAGAGTTACCAAGAGACCCAGTACTTC
CAIEQSYQETQYF
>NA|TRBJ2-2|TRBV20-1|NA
TGCAGTGCTAGGGAGAACACCGGGGAGCTGTTTTTT
CSARENTGELFF
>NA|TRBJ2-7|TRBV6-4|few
TGTGCCAACTCCCGGGACACTTCCTACGAGCAGTACTTC
CANSRDTSYEQYF
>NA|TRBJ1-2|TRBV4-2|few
TGTGCCAGCAGCCAAGGACCGGGGGAGGGGGATGGCTACACCTTC
CASSQGPGEGDGYTF
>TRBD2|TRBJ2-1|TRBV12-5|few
TGTGCTAGTGGTTTGAGGAGACTAGCGACAGATGAGCAGTTCTTC
CASGLRRLATDEQFF
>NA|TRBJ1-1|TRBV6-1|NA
TGTGCCAGCAGTGAATTGGAGGGGGAGTTGGCCCTGAACACTGAAGCTTTCTTT
CASSELEGELALNTEAFF
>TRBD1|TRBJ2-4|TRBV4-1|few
TGCGCCAGCAGCCACCCCGACAGGGTGGCCAAAAACATTCAGTACTTC
CASSHPDRVAKNIQYF
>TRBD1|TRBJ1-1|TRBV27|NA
TGTGCCAGCAGTGACCGGGACAGGGGGAACACTGAAGCTTTCTTT
CASSDRDRGNTEAFF
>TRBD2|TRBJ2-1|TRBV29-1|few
TGCAGCGTCGAGGGGACTAGCGGGGTTAATGAGCAGTTCTTC
CSVEGTSGVNEQFF
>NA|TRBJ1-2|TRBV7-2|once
TGTGCCAGCAGCTTAAAGGTTGCAGGGAACTATGGCTACACCTTC
CASSLKVAGNYGYTF
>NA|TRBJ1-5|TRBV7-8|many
TGTGCCAGCAGCCGGGTGGGGCATCAGCCCCAGCATTTT
CASSRVGHQPQHF
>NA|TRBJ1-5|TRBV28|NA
TGTGCCAGCAGTTTAAAGGGCACCAATCAGCCCCAGCATTTT
CASSLKGTNQPQHF
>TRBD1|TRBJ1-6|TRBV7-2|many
TGTGCCAGCAGCAGAACCAGGGACAGCAATTCACCCCTCCACTTT
CASSRTRDSNSPLHF
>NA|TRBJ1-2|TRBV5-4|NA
TGTGCCAGCAGCTACACAGTGGGCCCTAACTATGGCTACACCTTC
CASSYTVGPNYGYTF
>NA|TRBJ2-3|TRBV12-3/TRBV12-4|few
TGTGCCAGCAGTTTAGGGGCAGGGAGGCATACGCAGTATTTT
CASSLGAGRHTQYF
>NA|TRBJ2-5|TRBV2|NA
TGTGCCAGCCGTAGCCAGGTCCTCCCTCAAGAGACCCAGTACTTC
CASRSQVLPQETQYF
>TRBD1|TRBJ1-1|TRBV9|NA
TGTGCCAGCAGCGGACAGGGGCGAGAGGCTTTCTTT
CASSGQGREAFF
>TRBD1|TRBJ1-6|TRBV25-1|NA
TGTGCCAGCAGCGATACCGACAGGGGCTATAATTCACCCCTCCACTTT
CASSDTDRGYNSPLHF
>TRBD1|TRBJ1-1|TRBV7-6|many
TGTGCCAGCAGCTTAGGAGACAGGGGGCAAAACACTGAAGCTTTCTTT
CASSLGDRGQNTEAFF
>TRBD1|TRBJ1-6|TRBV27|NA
TGTGCCAGCAGCCGGGACAGATCTACTAATTCACCCCTCCACTTT
CASSRDRSTNSPLHF
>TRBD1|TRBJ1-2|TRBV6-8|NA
TGTGCCAGCAGTGACAGGGGCCCTTTGAGTGGCTACACCTTC
CASSDRGPLSGYTF
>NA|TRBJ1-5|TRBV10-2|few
TGCGCCAGCAGTGATAGCACAGGTCATCAGCCCCAGCATTTT
CASSDSTGHQPQHF
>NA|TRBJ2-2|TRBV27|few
TGTGCCAGCAAGCCCCGGGCAGGAACCGGGGAGCTGTTTTTT
CASKPRAGTGELFF
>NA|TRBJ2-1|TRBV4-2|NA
TGTGCCAGCAGCCAAGGTCGAGGGGATGAGCAGTTCTTC
CASSQGRGDEQFF
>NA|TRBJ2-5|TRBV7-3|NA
TGTGCCAGCAGCCTTCGGAGGGTAACTCAAGAGACCCAGTACTTC
CASSLRRVTQETQYF
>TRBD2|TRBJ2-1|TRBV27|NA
TGTGCCAGCAGCGCGGGGGGTTGGAATGAGCAGTTCTTC
CASSAGGWNEQFF
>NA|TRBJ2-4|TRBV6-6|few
TGTGCCAGCAGTTCCACCGAGGGCATTCAGTACTTC
CASSSTEGIQYF
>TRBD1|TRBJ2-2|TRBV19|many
TGTGCCAGTAGTATAGATCTGGGGACAGCAAACACCGGGGAGCTGTTTTTT
CASSIDLGTANTGELFF
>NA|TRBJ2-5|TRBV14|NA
TGTGCCAGCAGCCAAGTTCAGTACCAAGAGACCCAGTACTTC
CASSQVQYQETQYF
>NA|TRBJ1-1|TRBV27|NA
TGTGCCAGCAGTTTCGCTCCAGGGAAAACTGAAGCTTTCTTT
CASSFAPGKTEAFF
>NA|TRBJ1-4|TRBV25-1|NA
TGTGCCAGCAGTGTTAGGAGCCATGAAAAACTGTTTTTT
CASSVRSHEKLFF
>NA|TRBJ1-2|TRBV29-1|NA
TGCAGCGTTGTCCACGGGAGTGGCTACACCTTC
CSVVHGSGYTF
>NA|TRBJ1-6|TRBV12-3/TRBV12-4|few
TGTGCCAGCAGTTCGCTCTGGCCCCTCCACTTT
CASSSLWPLHF
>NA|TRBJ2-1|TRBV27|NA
TGTGCCTCTCCCCACGGCTTTACCTACAATGAGCAGTTCTTC
CASPHGFTYNEQFF
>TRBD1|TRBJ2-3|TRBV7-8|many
TGTGCCAGCAGCTTAGCGAAGGGGACAGGGAGCACAGATACGCAGTATTTT
CASSLAKGTGSTDTQYF
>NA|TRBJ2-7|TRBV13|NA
TGTGCCAGCAGCTTAGTTTACGGCGGCTCCTACGAGCAGTACTTC
CASSLVYGGSYEQYF
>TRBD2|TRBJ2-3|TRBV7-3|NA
TGTGCCAGCAGCCAAACCCTAGCGGGGATCACAGATACGCAGTATTTT
CASSQTLAGITDTQYF
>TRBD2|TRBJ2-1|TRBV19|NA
TGTGCCACCGGGACTAGCGGATTTTATGAGCAGTTCTTC
CATGTSGFYEQFF
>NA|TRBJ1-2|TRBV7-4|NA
TGTGCCAGCAGCTTAGTCGGACACAACTATGGCTACACCTTC
CASSLVGHNYGYTF
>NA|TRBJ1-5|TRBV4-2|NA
TGTGCCAGCAGCCAAGGAGAAGGGGTTATATGGCCCCAGCATTTT
CASSQGEGVIWPQHF
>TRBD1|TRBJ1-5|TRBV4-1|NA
TGCGCCAGCAGCCAGGGACAGGGCCCTCAGCCCCAGCATTTT
CASSQGQGPQPQHF
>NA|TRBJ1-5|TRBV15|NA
TGTGCCACCAGCTTTCGTAGGGGCGGTCAGCCCCAGCATTTT
CATSFRRGGQPQHF
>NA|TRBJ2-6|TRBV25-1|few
TGTGCCAGCAGTGATCACCGCTCTGGGGCCAACGTCCTGACTTTC
CASSDHRSGANVLTF
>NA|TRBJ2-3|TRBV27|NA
TGTGCCAGCCTCGACTGGGACGCAGATACGCAGTATTTT
CASLDWDADTQYF
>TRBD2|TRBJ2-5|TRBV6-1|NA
TGTGCCAGCACTCACTCCGGGGGAGGGACGGAGACCCAGTACTTC
CASTHSGGGTETQYF
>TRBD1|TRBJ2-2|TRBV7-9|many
TGTGCCAGCAGCGATATGGGACAGGAATCGAACACCGGGGAGCTGTTTTTT
CASSDMGQESNTGELFF
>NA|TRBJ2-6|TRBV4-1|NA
TGTGCCAGCAGCCGAGAAATTGAGGATTTCTCTGGGGCCAACGTCCTGACTTTC
CASSREIEDFSGANVLTF